The entry below describes one TCR beta chain. A far larger clone is only one base removed, so a read error is likely. TCRs underwent roughly 19 PCR cycles of amplification with a constant-region primer and V-primer adapter. TCRdb processed the reads anew with MiXCR; each CDR3 protein has one entry. The sample consists of about 46,000 distinct CDR3 sequences, over 9.5% of them appearing once. The sample belongs to a study of low-dose radiotherapy and immunotherapy resistance in tumors. Study information: Fractions of 1 Gy went to Cohort 2 every two weeks, for 13 Gy over 26 weeks. Patients took aspirin (300 mg orally, daily) for four cycles beginning at cycle 1 day 1.

Germline V gene data show CDR1 as SGHRS and CDR2 as YFSETQ. CDR3 length equals 11 residues. The ends were cut back, 1 base at V and 7 bases at J, with 6 bases in the middle. Time point indicated: before trial treatment. The donors, trial participants, received nivolumab, ipilimumab, aspirin, low-dose cyclophosphamide and low-dose radiotherapy. The presence of advanced solid tumors lacking tumor-infiltrating lymphocytes characterized eligible patients. The source of this sequence is a female donor with ovarian cancer. The sample here was PBMCs, taken before treatment. This chain links TRBV5-1 with TRBJ2-7; D gene ambiguous. CDR3 DNA sequence: TGCGCCAGCAGCTTGCAGTCTGAGCAGTACTTC. Translating it yields CASSLQSEQYF.